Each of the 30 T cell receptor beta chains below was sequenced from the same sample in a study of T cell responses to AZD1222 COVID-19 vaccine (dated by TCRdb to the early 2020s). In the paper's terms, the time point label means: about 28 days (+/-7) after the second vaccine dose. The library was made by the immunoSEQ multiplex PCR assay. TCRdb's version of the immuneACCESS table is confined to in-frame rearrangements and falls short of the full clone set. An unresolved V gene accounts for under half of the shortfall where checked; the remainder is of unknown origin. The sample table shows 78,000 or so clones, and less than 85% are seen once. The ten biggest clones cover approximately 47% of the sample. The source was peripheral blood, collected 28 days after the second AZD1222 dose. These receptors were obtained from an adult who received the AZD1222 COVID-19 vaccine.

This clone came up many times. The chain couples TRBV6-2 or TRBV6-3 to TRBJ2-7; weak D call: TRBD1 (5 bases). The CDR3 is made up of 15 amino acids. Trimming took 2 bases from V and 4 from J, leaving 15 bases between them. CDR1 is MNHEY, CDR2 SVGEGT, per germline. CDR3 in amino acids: CASSYLRDPGYEQYF. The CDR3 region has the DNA TGTGCCAGCAGTTACCTCAGGGATCCAGGTTACGAGCAGTACTTC.

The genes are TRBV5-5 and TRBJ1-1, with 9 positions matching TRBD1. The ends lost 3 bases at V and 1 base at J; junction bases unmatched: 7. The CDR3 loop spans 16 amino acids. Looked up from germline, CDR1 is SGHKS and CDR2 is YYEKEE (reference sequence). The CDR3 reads CASSSWGTGKNTEAFF. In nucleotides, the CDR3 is TGTGCCAGCAGCTCGTGGGGGACAGGGAAGAACACTGAAGCTTTCTTT.

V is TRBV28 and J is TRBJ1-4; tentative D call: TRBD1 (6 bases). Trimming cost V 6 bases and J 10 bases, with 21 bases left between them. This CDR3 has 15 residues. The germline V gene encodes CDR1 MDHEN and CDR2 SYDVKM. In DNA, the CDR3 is TGTGCCAGCAGGTCCTGGGGCACAGGGTTGGGAAAACTGTTTTTT. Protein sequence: CASRSWGTGLGKLFF.

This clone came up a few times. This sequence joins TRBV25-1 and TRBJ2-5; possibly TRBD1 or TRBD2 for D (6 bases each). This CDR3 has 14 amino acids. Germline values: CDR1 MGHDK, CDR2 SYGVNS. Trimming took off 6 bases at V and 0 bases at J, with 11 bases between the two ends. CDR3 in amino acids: CASRGGLYQETQYF. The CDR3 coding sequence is TGTGCCAGCAGGGGGGGCCTGTACCAAGAGACCCAGTACTTC.

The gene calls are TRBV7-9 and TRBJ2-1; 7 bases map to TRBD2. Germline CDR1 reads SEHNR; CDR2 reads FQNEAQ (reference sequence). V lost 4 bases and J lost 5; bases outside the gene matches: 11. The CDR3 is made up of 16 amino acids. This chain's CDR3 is CASSSRHRGVNNEQFF. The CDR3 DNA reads TGTGCCAGCAGCTCGAGGCACCGGGGGGTTAACAATGAGCAGTTCTTC.

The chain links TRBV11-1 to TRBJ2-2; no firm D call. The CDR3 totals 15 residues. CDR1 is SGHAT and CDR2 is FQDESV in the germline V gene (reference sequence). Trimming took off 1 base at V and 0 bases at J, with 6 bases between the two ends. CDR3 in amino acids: CASSLEGANTGELFF. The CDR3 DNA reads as TGTGCCAGCAGCTTAGAAGGAGCGAACACCGGGGAGCTGTTTTTT.

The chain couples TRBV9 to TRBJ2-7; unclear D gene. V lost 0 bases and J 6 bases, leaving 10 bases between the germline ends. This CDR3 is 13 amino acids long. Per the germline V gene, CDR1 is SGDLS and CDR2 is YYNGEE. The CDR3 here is CASSVEPGLEQYF. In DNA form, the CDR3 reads TGTGCCAGCAGCGTAGAGCCGGGTCTCGAGCAGTACTTC.

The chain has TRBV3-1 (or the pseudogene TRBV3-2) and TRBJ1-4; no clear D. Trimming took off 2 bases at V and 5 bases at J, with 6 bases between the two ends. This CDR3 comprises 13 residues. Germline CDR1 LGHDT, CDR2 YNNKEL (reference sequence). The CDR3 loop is CASSQNLNEKLFF. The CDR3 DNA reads TGTGCCAGCAGCCAAAACCTCAATGAAAAACTGTTTTTT.

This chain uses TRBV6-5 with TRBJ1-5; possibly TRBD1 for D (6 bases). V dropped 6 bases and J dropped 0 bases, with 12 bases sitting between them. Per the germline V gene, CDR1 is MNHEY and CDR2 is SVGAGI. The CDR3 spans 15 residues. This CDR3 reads CASSNQGNSNQPQHF. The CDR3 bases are TGTGCCAGCAGCAACCAGGGGAATAGCAATCAGCCCCAGCATTTT.

The CDR3 DNA reads as TGTGCCAGCAGCCCCGGTGGCGGGGCCGAGACCCAGTACTTC. Translated, it gives CASSPGGGAETQYF. The chain is built from TRBV7-9 and TRBJ2-5; a weak D match, TRBD2 (6 bases). The V end was cut by 5 bases, the J end by 5 bases, with 15 bases between. This CDR3 contains 14 residues. CDR1 is SEHNR, CDR2 FQNEAQ, per germline (reference sequence).

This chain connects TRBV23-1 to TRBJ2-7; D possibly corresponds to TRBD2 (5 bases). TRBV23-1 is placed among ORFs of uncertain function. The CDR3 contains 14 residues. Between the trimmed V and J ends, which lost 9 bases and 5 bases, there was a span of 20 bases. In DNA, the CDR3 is TGCGCCAGACCGACCTGGTTCGGGGTGGACGAGCAGTACTTC. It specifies CARPTWFGVDEQYF.

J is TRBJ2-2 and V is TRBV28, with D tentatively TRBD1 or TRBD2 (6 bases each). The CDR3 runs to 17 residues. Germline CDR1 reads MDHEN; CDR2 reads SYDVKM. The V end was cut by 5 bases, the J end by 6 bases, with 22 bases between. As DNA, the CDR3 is TGTGCCAGCAGTACCCCTTTCGGGGGCGGCTCTGCCGGGGAGCTGTTTTTT. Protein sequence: CASSTPFGGGSAGELFF.

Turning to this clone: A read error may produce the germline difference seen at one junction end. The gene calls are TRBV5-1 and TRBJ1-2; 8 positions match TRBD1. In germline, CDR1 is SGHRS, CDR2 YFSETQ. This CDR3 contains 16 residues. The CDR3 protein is CASRLAVSQGASGYTF. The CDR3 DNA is TGCGCCAGCAGATTGGCCGTTTCCCAGGGGGCGAGTGGCTACACCTTC.

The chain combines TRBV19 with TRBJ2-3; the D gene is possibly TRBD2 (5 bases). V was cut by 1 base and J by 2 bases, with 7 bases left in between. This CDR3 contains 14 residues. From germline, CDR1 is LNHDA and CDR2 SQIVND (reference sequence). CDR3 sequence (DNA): TGTGCCAGTAGTATAGCGACTACCACAGATACGCAGTATTTT. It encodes CASSIATTTDTQYF. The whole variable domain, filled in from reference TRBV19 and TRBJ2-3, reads DGGITQSPKYLFRKEGQNVTLSCEQNLNHDAMYWYRQDPGQGLRLIYYSQIVNDFQKGDIAEGYSVSREKKESFPLTVTSAQKNPTAFYLCASSIATTTDTQYFGPGTRLTVL.

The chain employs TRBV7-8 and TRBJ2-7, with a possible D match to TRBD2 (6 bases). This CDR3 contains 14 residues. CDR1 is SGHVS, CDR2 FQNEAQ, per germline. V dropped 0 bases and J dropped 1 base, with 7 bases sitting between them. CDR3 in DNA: TGTGCCAGCAGCTTAGCAGGGACTTCCTACGAGCAGTACTTC. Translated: CASSLAGTSYEQYF.

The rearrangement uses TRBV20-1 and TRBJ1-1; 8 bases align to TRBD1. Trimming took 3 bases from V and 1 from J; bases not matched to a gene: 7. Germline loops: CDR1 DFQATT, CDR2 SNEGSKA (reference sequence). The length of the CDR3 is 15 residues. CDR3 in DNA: TGCAGTGCTAGTGGGCAGGGGGCTGAGAACACTGAAGCTTTCTTT. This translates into CSASGQGAENTEAFF.

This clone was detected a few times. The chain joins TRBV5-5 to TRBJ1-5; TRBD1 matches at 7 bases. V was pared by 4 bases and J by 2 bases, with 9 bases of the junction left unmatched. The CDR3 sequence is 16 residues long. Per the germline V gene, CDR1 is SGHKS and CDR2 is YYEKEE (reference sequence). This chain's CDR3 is CASSPSTGKGNQPQHF. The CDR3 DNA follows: TGTGCCAGCAGCCCCTCGACAGGGAAAGGCAATCAGCCCCAGCATTTT.

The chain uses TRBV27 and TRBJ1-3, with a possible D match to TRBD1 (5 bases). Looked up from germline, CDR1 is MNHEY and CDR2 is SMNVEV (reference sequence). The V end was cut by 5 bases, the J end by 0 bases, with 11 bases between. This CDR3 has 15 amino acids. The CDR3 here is CASSPDSSSGNTIYF. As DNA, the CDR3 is TGTGCCAGCAGTCCCGACAGCAGCTCTGGAAACACCATATATTTT.

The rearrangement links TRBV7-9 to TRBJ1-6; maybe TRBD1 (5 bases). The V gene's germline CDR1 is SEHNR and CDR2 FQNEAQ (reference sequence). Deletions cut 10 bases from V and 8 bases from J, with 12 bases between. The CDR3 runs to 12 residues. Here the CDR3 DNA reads TGTGCCACATGGGACGGTTATTCACCCCTCCACTTT. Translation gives CATWDGYSPLHF.

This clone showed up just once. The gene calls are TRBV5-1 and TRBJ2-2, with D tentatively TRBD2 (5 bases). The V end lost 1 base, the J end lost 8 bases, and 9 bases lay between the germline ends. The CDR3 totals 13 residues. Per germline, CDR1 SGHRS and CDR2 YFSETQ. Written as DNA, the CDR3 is TGCGCCAGCAGCTTGTCGGGGAGTGGGGAGCTGTTTTTT. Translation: CASSLSGSGELFF.

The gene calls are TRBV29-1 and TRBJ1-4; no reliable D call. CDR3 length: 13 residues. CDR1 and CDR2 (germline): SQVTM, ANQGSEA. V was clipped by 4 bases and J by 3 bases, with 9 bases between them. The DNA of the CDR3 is TGCAGCGTTGGGGAGGGATCTAATGAAAAACTGTTTTTT. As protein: CSVGEGSNEKLFF.

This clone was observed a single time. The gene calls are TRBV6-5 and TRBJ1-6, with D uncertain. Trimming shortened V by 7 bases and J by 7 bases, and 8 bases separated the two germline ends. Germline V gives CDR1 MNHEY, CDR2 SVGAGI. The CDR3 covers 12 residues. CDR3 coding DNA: TGTGCCAGCAATTTAGACAATTCACCCCTCCACTTT. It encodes CASNLDNSPLHF.

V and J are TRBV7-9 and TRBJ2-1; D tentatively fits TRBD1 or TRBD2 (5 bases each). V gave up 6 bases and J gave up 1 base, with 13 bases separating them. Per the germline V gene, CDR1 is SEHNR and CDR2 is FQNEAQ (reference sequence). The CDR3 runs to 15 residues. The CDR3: CASSPRGRSYNEQFF. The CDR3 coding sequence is TGTGCCAGCAGTCCACGGGGACGATCCTACAATGAGCAGTTCTTC.

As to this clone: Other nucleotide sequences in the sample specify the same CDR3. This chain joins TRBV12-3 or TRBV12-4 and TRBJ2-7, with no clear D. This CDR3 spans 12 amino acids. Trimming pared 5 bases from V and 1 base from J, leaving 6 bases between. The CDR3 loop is CASSPDSYEQYF. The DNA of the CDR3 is TGTGCCAGCAGTCCCGATTCCTACGAGCAGTACTTC.

The CDR3 region is CASRGANTGELFF. As DNA, the CDR3 is TGTGCCAGCAGGGGGGCGAACACCGGGGAGCTGTTTTTT. The chain combines TRBV6-1 with TRBJ2-2; TRBD1 or TRBD2 may be the D gene (5 bases each). Looked up from germline, CDR1 is MNHNS and CDR2 is SASEGT. Trimming took 6 bases from V and 0 from J, leaving 5 bases between them. This CDR3 spans 13 amino acids.

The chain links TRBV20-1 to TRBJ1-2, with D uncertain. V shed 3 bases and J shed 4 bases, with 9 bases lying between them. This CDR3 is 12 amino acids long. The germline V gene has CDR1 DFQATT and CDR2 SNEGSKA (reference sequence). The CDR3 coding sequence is TGCAGTGCTAGTCCCAACAGCTATGGCTACACCTTC. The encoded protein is CSASPNSYGYTF.

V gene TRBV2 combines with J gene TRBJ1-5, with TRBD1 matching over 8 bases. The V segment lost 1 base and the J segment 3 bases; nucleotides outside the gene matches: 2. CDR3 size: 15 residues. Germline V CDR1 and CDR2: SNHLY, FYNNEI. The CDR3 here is CASSEEGQANQPQHF. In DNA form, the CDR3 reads TGTGCCAGCAGTGAAGAGGGACAGGCCAATCAGCCCCAGCATTTT.

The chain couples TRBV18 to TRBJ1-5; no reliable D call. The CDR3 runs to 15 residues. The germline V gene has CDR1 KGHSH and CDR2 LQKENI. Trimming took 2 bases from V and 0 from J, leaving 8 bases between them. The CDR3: CASSPVANSNQPQHF. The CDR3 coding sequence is TGTGCCAGCTCACCAGTTGCTAATAGCAATCAGCCCCAGCATTTT. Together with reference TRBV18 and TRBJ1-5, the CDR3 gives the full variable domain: NAGVMQNPRHLVRRRGQEARLRCSPMKGHSHVYWYRQLPEEGLKFMVYLQKENIIDESGMPKERFSAEFPKEGPSILRIQQVVRGDSAAYFCASSPVANSNQPQHFGDGTRLSIL.

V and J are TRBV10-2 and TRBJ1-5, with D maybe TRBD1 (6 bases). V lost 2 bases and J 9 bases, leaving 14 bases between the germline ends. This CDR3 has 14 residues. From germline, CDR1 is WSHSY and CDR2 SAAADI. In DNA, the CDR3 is TGCGCCAGCAGTGAGAACAGGGAGGATTGGCCCCAGCATTTT. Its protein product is CASSENREDWPQHF.

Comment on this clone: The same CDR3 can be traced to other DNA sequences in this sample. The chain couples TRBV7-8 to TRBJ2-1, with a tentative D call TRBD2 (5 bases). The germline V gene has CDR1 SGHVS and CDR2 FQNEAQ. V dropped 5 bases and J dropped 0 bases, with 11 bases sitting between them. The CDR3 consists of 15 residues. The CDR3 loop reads CASSRSGSSYNEQFF. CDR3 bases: TGTGCCAGCAGCCGGAGCGGTAGCTCCTACAATGAGCAGTTCTTC.